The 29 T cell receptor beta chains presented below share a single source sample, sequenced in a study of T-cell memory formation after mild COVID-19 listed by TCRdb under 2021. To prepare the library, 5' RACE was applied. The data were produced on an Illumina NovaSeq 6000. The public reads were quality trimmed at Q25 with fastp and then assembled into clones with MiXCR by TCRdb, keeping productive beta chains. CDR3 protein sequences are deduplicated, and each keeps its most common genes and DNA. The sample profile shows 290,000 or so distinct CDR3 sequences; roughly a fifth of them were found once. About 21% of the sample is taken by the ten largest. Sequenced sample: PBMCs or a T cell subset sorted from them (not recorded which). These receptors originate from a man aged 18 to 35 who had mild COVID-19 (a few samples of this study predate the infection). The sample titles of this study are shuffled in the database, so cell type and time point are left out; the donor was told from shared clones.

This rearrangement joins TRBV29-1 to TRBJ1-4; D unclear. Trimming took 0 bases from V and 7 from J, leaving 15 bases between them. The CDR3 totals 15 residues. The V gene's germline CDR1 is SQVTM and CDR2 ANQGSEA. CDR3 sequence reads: CSVEEYTISGEKLFF. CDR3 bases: TGCAGCGTTGAAGAGTACACTATAAGTGGTGAAAAACTGTTTTTT. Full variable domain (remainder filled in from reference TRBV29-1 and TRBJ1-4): SAVISQKPSRDICQRGTSLTIQCQVDSQVTMMFWYRQQPGQSLTLIATANQGSEATYESGFVIDKFPISRPNLTFSTLTVSNMSPEDSSIYLCSVEEYTISGEKLFFGSGTQLSVL.

CDR3 in DNA: TGCAGTGCTAGAGACGCTCGCAGGGGTGCTGGCTACACCTTC. Translation gives CSARDARRGAGYTF. The chain recombines TRBV20-1 with TRBJ1-2; TRBD1 is a possible D gene (6 bases). Between the trimmed V and J ends, which lost 0 bases and 7 bases, there was a span of 15 bases. Germline loops: CDR1 DFQATT, CDR2 SNEGSKA (reference sequence). The CDR3 has 14 residues.

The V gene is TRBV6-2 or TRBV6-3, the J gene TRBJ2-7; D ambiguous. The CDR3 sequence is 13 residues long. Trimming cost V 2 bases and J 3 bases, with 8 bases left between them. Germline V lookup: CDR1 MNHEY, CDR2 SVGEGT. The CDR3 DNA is TGTGCCAGCAGTTACGCGGCGGTCTACGAGCAGTACGTC. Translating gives CASSYAAVYEQYV.

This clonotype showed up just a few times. For the CDR3, the DNA is TGCGCCAGCAGCCACGAGCGGGGGGGTCCCGAGCAGTTCTTC. The encoded protein is CASSHERGGPEQFF. The V and J genes are TRBV4-1 and TRBJ2-1, with TRBD2 matching over 10 bases. Germline CDR1 MGHRA, CDR2 YSYEKL. V trimming: 3 bases; J trimming: 10 bases; junction bases outside the gene matches: 6. The CDR3 has 14 residues.

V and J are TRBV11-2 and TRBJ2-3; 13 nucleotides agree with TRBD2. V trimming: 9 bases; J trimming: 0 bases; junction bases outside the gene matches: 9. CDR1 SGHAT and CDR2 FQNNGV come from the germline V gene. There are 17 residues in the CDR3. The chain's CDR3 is CASTLGTSGTSTDTQYF. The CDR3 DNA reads TGTGCCAGTACCTTAGGGACTAGCGGGACTAGCACAGATACGCAGTATTTT.

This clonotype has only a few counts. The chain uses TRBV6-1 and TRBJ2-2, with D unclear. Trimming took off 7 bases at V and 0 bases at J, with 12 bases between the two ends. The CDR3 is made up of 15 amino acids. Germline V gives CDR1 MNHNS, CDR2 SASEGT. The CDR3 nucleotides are TGTGCCAGCACACGCCGAGCCCCGAACACCGGGGAGCTGTTTTTT. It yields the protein CASTRRAPNTGELFF.

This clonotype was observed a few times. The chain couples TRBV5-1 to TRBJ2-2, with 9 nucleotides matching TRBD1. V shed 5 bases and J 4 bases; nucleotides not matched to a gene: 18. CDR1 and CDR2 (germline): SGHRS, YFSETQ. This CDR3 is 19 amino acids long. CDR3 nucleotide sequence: TGCGCCAGCAGTCGAGTCCCTGGACAGGGGCCTCGGGGCACCGGGGAGCTGTTTTTT. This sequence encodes CASSRVPGQGPRGTGELFF.

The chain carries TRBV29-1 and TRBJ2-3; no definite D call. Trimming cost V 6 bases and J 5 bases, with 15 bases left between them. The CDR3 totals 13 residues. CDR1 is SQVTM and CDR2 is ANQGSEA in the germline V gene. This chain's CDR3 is CSVHRWGGDTQYF. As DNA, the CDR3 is TGCAGCGTCCACCGATGGGGTGGAGATACGCAGTATTTT.

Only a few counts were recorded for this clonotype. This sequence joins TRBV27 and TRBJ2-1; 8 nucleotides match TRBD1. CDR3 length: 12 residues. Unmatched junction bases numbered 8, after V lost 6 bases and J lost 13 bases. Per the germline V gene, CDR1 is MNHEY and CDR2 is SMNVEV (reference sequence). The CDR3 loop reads CASRHGTGEQFF. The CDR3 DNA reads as TGTGCCAGCAGACACGGGACAGGAGAACAGTTCTTC.

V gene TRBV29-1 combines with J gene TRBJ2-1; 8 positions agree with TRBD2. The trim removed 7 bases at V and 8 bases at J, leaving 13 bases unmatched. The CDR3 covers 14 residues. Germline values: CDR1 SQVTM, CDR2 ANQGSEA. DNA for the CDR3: TGCAGCGCTATAGCGGGGTCTATATTGTATGAGCAGTTCTTC. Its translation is CSAIAGSILYEQFF.

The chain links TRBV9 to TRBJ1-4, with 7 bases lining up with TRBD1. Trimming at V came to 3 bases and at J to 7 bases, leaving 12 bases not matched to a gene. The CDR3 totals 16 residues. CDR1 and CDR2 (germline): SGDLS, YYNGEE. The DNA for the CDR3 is TGTGCCAGCAGCGCCCAGTCGACAGGGCAAGGTGAAAAACTGTTTTTT. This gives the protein CASSAQSTGQGEKLFF.

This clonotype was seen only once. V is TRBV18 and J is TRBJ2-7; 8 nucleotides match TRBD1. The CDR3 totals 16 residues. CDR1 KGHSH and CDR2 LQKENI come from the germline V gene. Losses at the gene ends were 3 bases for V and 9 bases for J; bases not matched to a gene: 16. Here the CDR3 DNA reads TGTGCCAGCTCACCCGTAACCGGTCAGGGGGCCGTCGGGCAGTACTTC. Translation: CASSPVTGQGAVGQYF.

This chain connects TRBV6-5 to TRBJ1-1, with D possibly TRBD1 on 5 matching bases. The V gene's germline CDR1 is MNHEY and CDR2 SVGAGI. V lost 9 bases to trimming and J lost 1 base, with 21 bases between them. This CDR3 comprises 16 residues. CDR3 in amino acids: CASYPAIGDGNTEAFF. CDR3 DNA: TGTGCCAGTTACCCAGCAATAGGGGATGGGAACACTGAAGCTTTCTTT.

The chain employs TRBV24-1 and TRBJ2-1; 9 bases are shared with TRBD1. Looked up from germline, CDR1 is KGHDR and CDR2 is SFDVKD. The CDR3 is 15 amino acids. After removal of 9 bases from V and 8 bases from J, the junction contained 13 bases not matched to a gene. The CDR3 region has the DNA TGTGCCACCGCCCCGGGACAGGGTGTTTTTCATGAGCAGTTCTTC. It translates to CATAPGQGVFHEQFF.

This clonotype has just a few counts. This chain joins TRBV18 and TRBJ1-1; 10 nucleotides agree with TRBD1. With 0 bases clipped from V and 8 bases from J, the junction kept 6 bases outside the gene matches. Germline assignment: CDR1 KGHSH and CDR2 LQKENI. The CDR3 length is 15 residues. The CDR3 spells CASSPPMGQGTEAFF. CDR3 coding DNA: TGTGCCAGCTCACCACCGATGGGACAGGGGACAGAAGCTTTCTTT.

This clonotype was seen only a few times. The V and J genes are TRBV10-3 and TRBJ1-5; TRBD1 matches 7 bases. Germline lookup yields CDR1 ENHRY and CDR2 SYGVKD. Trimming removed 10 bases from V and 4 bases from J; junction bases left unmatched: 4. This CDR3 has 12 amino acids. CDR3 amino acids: CATTTGNQPQHF. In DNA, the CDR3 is TGTGCCACCACGACAGGGAATCAGCCCCAGCATTTT.

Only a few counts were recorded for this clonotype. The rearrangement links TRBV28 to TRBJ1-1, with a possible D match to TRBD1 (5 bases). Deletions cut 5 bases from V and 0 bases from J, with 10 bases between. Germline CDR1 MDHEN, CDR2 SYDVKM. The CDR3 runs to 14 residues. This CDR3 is CASSKRGMNTEAFF. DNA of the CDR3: TGTGCCAGCAGTAAACGGGGGATGAACACTGAAGCTTTCTTT.

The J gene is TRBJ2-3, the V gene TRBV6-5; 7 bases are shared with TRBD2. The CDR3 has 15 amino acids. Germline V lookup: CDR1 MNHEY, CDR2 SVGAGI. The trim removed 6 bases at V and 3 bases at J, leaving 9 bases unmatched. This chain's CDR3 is CASRRDYSGTDTQYF. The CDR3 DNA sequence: TGTGCCAGCAGAAGGGACTACTCGGGGACAGATACGCAGTATTTT.

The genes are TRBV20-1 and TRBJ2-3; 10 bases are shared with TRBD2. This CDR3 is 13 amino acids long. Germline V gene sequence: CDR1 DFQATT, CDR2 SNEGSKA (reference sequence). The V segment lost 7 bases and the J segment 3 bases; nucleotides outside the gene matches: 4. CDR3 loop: CSVSGGATDTQYF. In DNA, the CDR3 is TGCAGTGTAAGCGGGGGGGCGACAGATACGCAGTATTTT.

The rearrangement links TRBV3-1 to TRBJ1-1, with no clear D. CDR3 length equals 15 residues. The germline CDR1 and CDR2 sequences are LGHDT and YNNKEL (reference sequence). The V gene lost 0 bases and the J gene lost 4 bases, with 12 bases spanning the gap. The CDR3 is CASSQETAGGTEAFF. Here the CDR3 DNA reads TGTGCCAGCAGCCAAGAGACTGCGGGTGGCACTGAAGCTTTCTTT.

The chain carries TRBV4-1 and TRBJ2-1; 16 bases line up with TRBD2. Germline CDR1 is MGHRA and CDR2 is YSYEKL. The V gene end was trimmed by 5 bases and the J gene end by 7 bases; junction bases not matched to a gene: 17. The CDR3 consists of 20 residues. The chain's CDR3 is CASSSHPPGLAGGLDNEQFF. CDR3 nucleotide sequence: TGCGCCAGCAGCTCTCACCCCCCGGGACTAGCGGGGGGGTTGGATAATGAGCAGTTCTTC.

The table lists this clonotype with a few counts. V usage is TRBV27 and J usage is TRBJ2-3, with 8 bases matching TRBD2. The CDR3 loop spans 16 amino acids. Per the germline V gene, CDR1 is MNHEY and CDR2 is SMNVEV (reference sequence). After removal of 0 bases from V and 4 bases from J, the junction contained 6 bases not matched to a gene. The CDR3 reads CASSLSTGGRADTQYF. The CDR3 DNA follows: TGTGCCAGCAGTTTATCGACGGGGGGGAGGGCAGATACGCAGTATTTT.

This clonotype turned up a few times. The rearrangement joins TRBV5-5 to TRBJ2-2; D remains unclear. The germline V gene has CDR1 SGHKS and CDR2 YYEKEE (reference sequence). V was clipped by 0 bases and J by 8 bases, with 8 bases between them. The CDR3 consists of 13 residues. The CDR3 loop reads CASSLAVGGELFF. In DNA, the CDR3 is TGTGCCAGCAGCTTGGCGGTAGGGGGGGAGCTGTTTTTT.

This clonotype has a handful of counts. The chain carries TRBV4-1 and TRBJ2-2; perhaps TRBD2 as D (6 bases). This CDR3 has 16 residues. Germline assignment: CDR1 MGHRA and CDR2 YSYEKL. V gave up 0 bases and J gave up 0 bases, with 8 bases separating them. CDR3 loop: CASSQDGGTNTGELFF. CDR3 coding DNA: TGCGCCAGCAGCCAAGATGGGGGGACGAACACCGGGGAGCTGTTTTTT.

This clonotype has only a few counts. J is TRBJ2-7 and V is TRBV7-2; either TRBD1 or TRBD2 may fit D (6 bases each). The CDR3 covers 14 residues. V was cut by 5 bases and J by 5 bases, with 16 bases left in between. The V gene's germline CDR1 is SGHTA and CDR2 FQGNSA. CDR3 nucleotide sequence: TGTGCCAGCAGCCTTTTCTGGGGGGCTGACGAGCAGTACGTC. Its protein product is CASSLFWGADEQYV.

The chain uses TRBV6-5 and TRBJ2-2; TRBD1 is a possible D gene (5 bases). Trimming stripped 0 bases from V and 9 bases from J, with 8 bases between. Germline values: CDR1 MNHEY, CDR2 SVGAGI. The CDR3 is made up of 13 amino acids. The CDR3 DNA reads TGTGCCAGCAGTTACTCGTGGGGCCGGGAGCTGTTTTTT. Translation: CASSYSWGRELFF.

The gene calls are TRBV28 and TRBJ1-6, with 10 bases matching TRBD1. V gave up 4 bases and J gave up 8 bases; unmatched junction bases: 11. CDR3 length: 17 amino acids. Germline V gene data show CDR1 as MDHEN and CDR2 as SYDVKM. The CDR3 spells CASSSRDRGRTDSPLHF. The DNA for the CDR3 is TGTGCCAGCAGTTCGAGGGACAGGGGCCGAACGGATTCACCCCTCCACTTT.

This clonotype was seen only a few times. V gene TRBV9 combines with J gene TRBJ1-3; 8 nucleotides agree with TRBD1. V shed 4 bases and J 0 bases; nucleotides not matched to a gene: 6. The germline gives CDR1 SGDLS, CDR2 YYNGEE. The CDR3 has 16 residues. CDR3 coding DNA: TGTGCCAGCAGCCCCCGACAGGGGAACTCTGGAAACACCATATATTTT. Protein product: CASSPRQGNSGNTIYF.

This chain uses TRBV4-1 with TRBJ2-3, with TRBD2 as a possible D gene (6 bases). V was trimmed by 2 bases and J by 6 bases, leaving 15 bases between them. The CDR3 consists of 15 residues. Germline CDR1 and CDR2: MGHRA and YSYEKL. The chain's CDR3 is CASSQRWVGGDTQYF. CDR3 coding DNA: TGCGCCAGCAGCCAACGGTGGGTTGGAGGGGATACGCAGTATTTT.